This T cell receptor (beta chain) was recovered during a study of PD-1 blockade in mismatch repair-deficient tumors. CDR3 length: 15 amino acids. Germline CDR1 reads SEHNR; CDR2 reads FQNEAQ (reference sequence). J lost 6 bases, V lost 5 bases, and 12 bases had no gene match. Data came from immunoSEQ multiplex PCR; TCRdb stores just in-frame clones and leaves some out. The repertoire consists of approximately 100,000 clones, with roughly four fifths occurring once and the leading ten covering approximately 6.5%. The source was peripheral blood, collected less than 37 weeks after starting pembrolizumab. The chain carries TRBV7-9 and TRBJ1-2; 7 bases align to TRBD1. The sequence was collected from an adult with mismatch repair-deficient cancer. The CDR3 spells CASSQGTALVHGYTF. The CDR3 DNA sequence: TGTGCCAGCAGCCAGGGGACAGCGCTAGTCCATGGCTACACCTTC.